The 7 T cell receptor beta chains below were found in one sample sequenced in a study of T cell repertoires in cytomegalovirus infection. TCRdb independently ran MiXCR on the reads; one entry per CDR3 protein. Counted here are about 920,000 distinct CDR3 sequences, less than 40% occurring once; the ten biggest clones make up roughly 13%. What these receptors recognize is not known. Sequenced here: cultured CD8+ T cells from PBMCs, sampled from culture after CMV antigen stimulation. The receptor set was obtained from a human donor in good health (CMV status not recorded). Some clones in this sample may be carry-over from other donors' samples.

V is TRBV6-2 or TRBV6-3 and J is TRBJ2-2; possible D gene TRBD1, 6 bases. Between the trimmed V and J ends, which lost 5 bases and 1 base, there was a span of 14 bases. This CDR3 has 16 residues. Germline V gives CDR1 MNHEY, CDR2 SVGEGT. CDR3 coding DNA: TGTGCCAGCAGTCCCGCCAGGGGCGAGAACACCGGGGAGCTGTTTTTT. This translates into CASSPARGENTGELFF.

CDR3 region: CATSGPWGTGGPGELFF. Here the CDR3 DNA reads TGTGCCACCAGCGGACCTTGGGGGACAGGTGGGCCCGGGGAGCTGTTTTTT. The chain is built from TRBV24-1 and TRBJ2-2; 8 positions agree with TRBD1. Germline CDR1 is KGHDR and CDR2 is SFDVKD. With V trimmed by 7 bases and J by 6 bases, 15 bases remained unmatched. This CDR3 contains 17 residues.

This clonotype was recorded a few times. This chain connects TRBV2 to TRBJ1-2; unclear D gene. The CDR3 is 15 amino acids. Trimming stripped 4 bases from V and 5 bases from J, with 17 bases between. Germline V gives CDR1 SNHLY, CDR2 FYNNEI. The DNA of the CDR3 is TGTGCCAGCAGTGGGACGCGGGGTACCCTTTATGGCTACACCTTC. It is translated as CASSGTRGTLYGYTF.

Only a few counts were recorded for this clonotype. The gene calls are TRBV24-1 and TRBJ2-2; no clear D. Deletions cut 3 bases from V and 2 bases from J, with 9 bases between. CDR3 length: 15 residues. The germline V gene has CDR1 KGHDR and CDR2 SFDVKD. CDR3 region: CATSDRASNTGELFF. The CDR3 DNA is TGTGCCACCAGTGATAGGGCCTCTAACACCGGGGAGCTGTTTTTT.

This chain connects TRBV7-6 to TRBJ1-1; no clear D gene. Germline V gene sequence: CDR1 SGHVS, CDR2 FNYEAQ. The CDR3 extends over 15 amino acids. Trimming shortened V by 5 bases and J by 4 bases, and 17 bases separated the two germline ends. CDR3 residues: CASSPSGSKSTEAFF. The DNA of the CDR3 is TGTGCCAGCAGCCCCTCCGGGTCCAAAAGCACTGAAGCTTTCTTT.

This clonotype was seen just once. Possible read error: a much larger clone is one base away. The J gene is TRBJ2-3, the V gene TRBV7-2; D may be TRBD1 (6 bases). V gave up 3 bases and J gave up 3 bases, with 16 bases separating them. The germline V gene encodes CDR1 SGHTA and CDR2 FQGNSA. The CDR3 is made up of 16 amino acids. DNA for the CDR3: TGTGCCAGCAGCTTCTCGACAGGCAAGGCGACAGATACGCAGTATTTT. Protein: CASSFSTGKATDTQYF.

J is TRBJ2-2 and V is TRBV6-4; 7 bases fit TRBD2. Unmatched junction bases numbered 18, after V lost 4 bases and J lost 1 base. The length of the CDR3 is 20 residues. Per germline, CDR1 MRHNA and CDR2 SNTAGT. The CDR3 here is CASSGSFQGLLPENTGELFF. Written as DNA, the CDR3 is TGTGCCAGCAGTGGATCCTTTCAGGGACTACTCCCAGAGAACACCGGGGAGCTGTTTTTT.